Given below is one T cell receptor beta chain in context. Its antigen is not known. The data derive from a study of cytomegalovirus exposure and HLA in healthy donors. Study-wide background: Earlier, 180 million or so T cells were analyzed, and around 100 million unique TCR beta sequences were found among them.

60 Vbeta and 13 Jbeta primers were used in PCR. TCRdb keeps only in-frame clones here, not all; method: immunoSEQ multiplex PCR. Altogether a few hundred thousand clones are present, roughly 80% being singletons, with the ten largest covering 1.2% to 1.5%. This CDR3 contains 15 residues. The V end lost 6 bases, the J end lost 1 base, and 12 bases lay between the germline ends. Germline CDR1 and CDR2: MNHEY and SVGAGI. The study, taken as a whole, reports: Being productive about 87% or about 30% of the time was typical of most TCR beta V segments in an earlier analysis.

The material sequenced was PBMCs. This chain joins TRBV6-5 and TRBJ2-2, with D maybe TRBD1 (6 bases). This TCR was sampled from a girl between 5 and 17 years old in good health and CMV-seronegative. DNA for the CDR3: TGTGCCAGCAGAACAACAGGGTGGAACACCGGGGAGCTGTTTTTT. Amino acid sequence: CASRTTGWNTGELFF.